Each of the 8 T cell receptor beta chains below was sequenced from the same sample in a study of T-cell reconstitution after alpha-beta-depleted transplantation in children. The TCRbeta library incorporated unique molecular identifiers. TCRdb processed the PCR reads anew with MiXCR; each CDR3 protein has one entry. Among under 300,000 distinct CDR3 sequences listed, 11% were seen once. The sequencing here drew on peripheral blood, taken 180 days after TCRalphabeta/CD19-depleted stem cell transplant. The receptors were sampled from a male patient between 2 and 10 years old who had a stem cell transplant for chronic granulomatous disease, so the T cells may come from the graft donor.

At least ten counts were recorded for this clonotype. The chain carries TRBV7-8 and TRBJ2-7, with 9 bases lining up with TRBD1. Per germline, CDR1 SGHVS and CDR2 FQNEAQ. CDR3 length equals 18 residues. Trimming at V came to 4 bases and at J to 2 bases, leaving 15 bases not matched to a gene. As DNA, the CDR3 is TGTGCCAGCAGCTCATTACAGGGGGCTCTAGCGAGAACCTACGAGCAGTACTTC. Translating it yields CASSSLQGALARTYEQYF.

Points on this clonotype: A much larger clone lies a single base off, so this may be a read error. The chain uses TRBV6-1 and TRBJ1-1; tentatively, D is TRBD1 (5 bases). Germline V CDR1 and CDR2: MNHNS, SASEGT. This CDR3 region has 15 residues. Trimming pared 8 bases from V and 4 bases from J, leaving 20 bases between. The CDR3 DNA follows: TGTGCCAGCCCTTCTTCGGGACGGGGCGGCACTGAAGCTTTCTTT. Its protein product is CASPSSGRGGTEAFF.

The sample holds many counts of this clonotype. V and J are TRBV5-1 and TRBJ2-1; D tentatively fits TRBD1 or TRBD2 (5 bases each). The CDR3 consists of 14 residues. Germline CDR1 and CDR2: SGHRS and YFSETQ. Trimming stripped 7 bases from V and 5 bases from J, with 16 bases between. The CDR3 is CASYTRGANNEQFF. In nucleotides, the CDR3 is TGCGCCAGCTACACCCGGGGCGCAAACAATGAGCAGTTCTTC.

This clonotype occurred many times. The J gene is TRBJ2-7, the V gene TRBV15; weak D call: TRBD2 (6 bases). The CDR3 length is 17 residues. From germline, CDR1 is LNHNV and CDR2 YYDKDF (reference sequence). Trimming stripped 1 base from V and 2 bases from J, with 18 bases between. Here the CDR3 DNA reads TGTGCCACCAGCAGAGGTCCCGGGACTCTGACCCCCTACGAGCAGTACTTC. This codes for CATSRGPGTLTPYEQYF.

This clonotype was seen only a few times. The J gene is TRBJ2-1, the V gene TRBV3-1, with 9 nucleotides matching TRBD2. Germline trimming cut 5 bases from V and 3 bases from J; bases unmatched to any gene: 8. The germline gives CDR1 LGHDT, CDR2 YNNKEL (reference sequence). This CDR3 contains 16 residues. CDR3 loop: CASSSFSGSGYNEQFF. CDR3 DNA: TGTGCCAGCAGCTCCTTTAGCGGGAGCGGCTACAATGAGCAGTTCTTC.

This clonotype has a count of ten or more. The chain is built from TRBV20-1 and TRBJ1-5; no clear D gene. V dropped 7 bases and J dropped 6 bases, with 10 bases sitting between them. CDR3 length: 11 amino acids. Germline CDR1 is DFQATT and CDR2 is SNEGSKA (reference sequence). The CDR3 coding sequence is TGCAGTGTGGGAGGGTTTCAGCCCCAGCATTTT. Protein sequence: CSVGGFQPQHF.

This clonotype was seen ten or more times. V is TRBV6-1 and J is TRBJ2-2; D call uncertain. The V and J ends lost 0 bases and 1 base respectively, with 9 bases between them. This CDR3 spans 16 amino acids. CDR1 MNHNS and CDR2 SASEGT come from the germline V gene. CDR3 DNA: TGTGCCAGCAGTGAAGCGAGGTGGCAGAACACCGGGGAGCTGTTTTTT. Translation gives CASSEARWQNTGELFF.

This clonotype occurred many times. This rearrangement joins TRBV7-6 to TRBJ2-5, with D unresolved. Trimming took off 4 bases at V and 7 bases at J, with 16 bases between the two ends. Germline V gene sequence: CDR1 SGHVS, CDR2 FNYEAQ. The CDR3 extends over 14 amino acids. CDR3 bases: TGTGCCAGCAGCTCCCTCCAGTCTACGGTGACCCAGTACTTC. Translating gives CASSSLQSTVTQYF.